This is a list of T cell receptor beta chains from one sample in a study of blood T cell repertoires in COVID-19. Produced via immunoSEQ multiplex PCR; TCRdb's table is partial and in-frame only. The sample includes under 250,000 clones, 82% of them seen just once. Sequenced sample: peripheral blood. Receptors were obtained from a woman of 80 years or more with acute or convalescent COVID-19. The conserved cysteine and the conserved F or W are not part of the CDR3 here. A D gene is named only where the DNA matches it firmly.

V gene	D gene	J gene	CDR3 protein
TRBV12-5	NA	TRBJ1-1	ASGRPQGKAF
TRBV27	TRBD1	TRBJ1-4	ASSLRDRGEKLF
TRBV4-3	TRBD1	TRBJ1-1	ASSHSTGTGGEATEAF
TRBV7-2	NA	TRBJ1-2	ASSVPQGNYGYT
TRBV9	NA	TRBJ2-2	ASSAGDAANTGELF
TRBV30	NA	TRBJ1-1	AWSVLGTKEAF
TRBV24-1	NA	TRBJ2-4	ATSDLDRLWY
TRBV7-8	NA	TRBJ2-1	ASSTEIGQGHLRAYNEQF
TRBV2	TRBD1	TRBJ2-2	ASRQQGARTGELF
TRBV20-1	NA	TRBJ1-3	SAGQGNTIY
TRBV10-3	NA	TRBJ1-6	AISVGGDANNSPLH
TRBV12-5	TRBD1	TRBJ1-1	ASGPQTGVGTEAF
TRBV7-2	NA	TRBJ1-1	ASSPVPGGTEAF
TRBV7-8	TRBD2	TRBJ2-5	ASSHKYGTTRVRETQY
TRBV7-6	NA	TRBJ2-5	ASSRLGGRETQY
TRBV15	NA	TRBJ1-1	ATSRERGLTEAF
TRBV5-1	NA	TRBJ2-1	ASSLPRRGSYNEQF